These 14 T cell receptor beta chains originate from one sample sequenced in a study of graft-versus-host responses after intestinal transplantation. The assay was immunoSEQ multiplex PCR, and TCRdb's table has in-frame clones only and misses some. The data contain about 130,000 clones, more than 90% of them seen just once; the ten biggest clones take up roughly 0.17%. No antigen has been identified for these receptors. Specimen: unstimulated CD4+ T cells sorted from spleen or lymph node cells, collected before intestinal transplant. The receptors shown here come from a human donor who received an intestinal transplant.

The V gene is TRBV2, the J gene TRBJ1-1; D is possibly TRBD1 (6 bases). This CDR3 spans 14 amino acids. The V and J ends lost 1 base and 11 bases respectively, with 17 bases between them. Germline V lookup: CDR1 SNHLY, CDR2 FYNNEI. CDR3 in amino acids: CASSEETGLLTAFF. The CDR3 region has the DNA TGTGCCAGCAGTGAAGAGACAGGATTATTAACGGCTTTCTTT. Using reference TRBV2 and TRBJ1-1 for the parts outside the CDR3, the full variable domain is EPEVTQTPSHQVTQMGQEVILRCVPISNHLYFYWYRQILGQKVEFLVSFYNNEISEKSEIFDDQFSVERPDGSNFTLKIRSTKLEDSAMYFCASSEETGLLTAFFGQGTRLTVV.

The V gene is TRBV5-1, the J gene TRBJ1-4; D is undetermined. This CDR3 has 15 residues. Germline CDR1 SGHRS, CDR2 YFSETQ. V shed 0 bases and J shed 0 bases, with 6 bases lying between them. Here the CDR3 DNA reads TGCGCCAGCAGCTTGGGTCCGGCAACTAATGAAAAACTGTTTTTT. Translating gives CASSLGPATNEKLFF.

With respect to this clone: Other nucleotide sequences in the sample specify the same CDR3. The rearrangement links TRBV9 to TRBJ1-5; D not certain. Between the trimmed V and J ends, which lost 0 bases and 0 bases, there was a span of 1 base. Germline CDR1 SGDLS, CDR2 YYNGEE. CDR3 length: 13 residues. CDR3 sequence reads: CASSVGSNQPQHF. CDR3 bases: TGTGCCAGCAGCGTAGGTAGCAATCAGCCCCAGCATTTT. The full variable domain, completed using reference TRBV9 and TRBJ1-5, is DSGVTQTPKHLITATGQRVTLRCSPRSGDLSVYWYQQSLDQGLQFLIQYYNGEERAKGNILERFSAQQFPDLHSELNLSSLELGDSALYFCASSVGSNQPQHFGDGTRLSIL.

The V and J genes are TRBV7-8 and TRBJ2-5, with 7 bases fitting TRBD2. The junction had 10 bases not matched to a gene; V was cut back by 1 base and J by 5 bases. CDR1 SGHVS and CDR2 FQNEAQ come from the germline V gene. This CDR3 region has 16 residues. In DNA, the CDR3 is TGTGCCAGCAGCTTAGGGTCGAGCGGGGTCCTTGAGACCCAGTACTTC. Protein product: CASSLGSSGVLETQYF.

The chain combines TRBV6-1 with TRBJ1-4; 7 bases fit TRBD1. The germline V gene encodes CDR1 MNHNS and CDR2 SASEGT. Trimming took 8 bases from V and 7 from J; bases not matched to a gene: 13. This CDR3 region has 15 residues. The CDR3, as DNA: TGTGCCAGCTCCTTCTCACAGGGGCGAGGTGAAAAACTGTTTTTT. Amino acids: CASSFSQGRGEKLFF.

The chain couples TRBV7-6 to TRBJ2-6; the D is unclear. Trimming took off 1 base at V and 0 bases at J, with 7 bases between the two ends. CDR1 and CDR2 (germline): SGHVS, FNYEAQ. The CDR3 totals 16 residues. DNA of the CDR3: TGTGCCAGCAGCTTAGTGGGGAACTCTGGGGCCAACGTCCTGACTTTC. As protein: CASSLVGNSGANVLTF.

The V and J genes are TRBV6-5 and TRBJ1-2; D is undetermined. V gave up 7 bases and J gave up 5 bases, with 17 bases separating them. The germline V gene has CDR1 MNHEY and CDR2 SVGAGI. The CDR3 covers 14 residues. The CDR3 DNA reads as TGTGCCAGCACTGACCGGGGTACTAGTTATGGCTACACCTTC. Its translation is CASTDRGTSYGYTF.

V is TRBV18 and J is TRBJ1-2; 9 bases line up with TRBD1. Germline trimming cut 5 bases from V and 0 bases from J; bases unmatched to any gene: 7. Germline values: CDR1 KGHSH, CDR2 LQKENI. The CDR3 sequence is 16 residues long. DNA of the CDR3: TGTGCCAGCTCATCGGGACAGGGAACACCTAACTATGGCTACACCTTC. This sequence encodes CASSSGQGTPNYGYTF.

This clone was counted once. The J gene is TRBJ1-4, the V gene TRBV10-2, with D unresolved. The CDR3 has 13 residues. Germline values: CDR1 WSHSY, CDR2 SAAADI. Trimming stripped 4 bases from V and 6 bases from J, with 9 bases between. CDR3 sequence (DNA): TGCGCCAGCAGTGTTACGACGGATGAAAAACTGTTTTTT. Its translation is CASSVTTDEKLFF.

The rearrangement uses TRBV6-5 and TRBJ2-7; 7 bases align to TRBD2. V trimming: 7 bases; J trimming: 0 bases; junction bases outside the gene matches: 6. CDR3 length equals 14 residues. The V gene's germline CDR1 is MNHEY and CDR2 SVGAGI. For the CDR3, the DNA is TGTGCCAGCAAGTCGGGGGGAATCTCCTACGAGCAGTACTTC. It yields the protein CASKSGGISYEQYF.

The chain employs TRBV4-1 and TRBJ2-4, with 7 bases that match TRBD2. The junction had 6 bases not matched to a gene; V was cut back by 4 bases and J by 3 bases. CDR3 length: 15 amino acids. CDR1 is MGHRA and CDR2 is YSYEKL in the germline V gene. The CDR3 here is CASSPGAGYKNIQYF. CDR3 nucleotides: TGCGCCAGCAGCCCCGGAGCGGGGTACAAAAACATTCAGTACTTC.

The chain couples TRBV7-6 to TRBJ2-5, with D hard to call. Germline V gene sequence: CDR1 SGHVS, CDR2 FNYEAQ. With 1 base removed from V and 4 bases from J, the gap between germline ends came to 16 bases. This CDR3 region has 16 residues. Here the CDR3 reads CASSLEPGLVRETQYF. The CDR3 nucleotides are TGTGCCAGCAGCTTAGAGCCCGGGTTAGTTCGAGAGACCCAGTACTTC.

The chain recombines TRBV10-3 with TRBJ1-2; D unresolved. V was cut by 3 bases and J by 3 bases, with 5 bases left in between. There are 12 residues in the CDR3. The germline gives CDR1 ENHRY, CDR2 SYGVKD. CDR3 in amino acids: CAISDSDYGYTF. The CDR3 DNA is TGTGCCATCAGTGACAGTGACTATGGCTACACCTTC.

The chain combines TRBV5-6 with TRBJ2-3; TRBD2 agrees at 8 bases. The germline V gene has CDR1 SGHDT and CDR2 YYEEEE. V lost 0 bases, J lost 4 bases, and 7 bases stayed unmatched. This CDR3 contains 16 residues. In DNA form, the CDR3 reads TGTGCCAGCAGCTTGGTTAGCGGGGCGCGAGCAGATACGCAGTATTTT. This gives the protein CASSLVSGARADTQYF.